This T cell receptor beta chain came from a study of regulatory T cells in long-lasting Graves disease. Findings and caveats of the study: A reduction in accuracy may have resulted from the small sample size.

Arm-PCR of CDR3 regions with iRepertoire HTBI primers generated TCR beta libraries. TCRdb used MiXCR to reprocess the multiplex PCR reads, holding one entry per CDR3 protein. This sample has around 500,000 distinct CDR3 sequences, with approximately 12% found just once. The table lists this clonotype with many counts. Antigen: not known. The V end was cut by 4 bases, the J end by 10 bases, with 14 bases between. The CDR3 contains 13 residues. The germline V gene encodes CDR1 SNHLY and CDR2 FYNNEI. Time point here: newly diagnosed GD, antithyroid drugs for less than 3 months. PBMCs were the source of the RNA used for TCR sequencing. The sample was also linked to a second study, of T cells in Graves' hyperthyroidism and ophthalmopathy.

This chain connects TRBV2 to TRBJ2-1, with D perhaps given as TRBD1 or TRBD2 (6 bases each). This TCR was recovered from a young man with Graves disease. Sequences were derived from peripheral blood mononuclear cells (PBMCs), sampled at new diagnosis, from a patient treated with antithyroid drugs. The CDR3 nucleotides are TGTGCCAGCAGTGGGGACTCCACAGGGGAGCAGTTCTTC. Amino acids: CASSGDSTGEQFF.